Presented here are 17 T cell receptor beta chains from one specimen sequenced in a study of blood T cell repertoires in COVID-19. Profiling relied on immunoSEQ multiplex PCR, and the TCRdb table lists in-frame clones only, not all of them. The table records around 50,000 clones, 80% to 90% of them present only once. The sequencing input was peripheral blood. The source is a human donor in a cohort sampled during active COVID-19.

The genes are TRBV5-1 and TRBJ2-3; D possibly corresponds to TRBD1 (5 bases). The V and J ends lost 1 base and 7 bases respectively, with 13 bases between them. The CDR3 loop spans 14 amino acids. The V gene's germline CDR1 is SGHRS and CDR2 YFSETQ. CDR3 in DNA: TGCGCCAGCAGCTTGTTAGCAGGGAAGAATACGCAGTATTTT. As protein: CASSLLAGKNTQYF.

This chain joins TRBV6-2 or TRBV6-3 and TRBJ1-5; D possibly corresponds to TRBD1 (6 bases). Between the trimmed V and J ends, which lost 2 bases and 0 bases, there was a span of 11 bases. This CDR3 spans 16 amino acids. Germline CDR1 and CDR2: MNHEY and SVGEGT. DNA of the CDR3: TGTGCCAGCAGTTACGGTTCACAGGGTAGCAATCAGCCCCAGCATTTT. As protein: CASSYGSQGSNQPQHF.

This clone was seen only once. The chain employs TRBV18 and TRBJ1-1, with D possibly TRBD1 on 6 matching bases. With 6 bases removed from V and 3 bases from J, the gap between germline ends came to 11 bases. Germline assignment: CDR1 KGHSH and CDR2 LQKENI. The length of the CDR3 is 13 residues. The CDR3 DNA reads TGTGCCAGCTCGGTAAAGGGGGACACTGAAGCTTTCTTT. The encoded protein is CASSVKGDTEAFF.

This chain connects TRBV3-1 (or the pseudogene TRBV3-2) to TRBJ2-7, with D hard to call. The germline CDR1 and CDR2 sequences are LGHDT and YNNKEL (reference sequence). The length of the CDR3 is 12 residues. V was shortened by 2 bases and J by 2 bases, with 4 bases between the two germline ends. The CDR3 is CASSQFTYEQYF. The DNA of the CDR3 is TGTGCCAGCAGCCAATTTACCTACGAGCAGTACTTC.

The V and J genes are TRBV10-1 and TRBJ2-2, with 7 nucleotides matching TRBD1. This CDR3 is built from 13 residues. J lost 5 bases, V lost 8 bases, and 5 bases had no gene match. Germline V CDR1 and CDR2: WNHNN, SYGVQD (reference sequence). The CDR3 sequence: CASGDSQTGELFF. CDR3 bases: TGCGCCAGCGGGGACAGCCAGACCGGGGAGCTGTTTTTT.

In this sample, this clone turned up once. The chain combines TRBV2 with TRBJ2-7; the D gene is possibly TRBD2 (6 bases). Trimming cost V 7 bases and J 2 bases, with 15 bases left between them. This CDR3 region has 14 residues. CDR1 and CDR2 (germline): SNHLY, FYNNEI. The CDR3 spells CASTGTGDTYEQYF. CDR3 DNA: TGTGCCAGCACCGGGACGGGGGATACCTACGAGCAGTACTTC.

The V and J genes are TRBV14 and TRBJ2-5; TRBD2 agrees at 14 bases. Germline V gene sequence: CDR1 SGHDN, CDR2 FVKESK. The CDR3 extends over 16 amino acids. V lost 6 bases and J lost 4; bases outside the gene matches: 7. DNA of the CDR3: TGTGCCAGCAGGTCCGGGACTAGCGGGAGATCAGAGACCCAGTACTTC. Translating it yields CASRSGTSGRSETQYF.

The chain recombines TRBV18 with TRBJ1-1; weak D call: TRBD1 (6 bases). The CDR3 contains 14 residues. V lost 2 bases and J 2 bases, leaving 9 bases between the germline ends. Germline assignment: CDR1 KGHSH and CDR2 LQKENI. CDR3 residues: CASSPGDTNTEAFF. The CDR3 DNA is TGTGCCAGCTCACCAGGGGACACTAACACTGAAGCTTTCTTT.

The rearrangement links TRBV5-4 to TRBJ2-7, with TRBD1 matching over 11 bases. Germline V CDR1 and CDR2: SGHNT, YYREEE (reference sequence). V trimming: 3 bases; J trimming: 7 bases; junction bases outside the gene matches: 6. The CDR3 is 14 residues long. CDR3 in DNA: TGTGCCAGCAGCTATGGACAGGGGGCTCGGGAGCAGTACTTC. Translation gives CASSYGQGAREQYF.

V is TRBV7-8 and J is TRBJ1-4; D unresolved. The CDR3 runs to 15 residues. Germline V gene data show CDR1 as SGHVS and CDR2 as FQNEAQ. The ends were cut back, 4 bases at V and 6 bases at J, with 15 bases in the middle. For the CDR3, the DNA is TGTGCCAGCAGCTCTTACCCGAGGGTGGATGAAAAACTGTTTTTT. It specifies CASSSYPRVDEKLFF.

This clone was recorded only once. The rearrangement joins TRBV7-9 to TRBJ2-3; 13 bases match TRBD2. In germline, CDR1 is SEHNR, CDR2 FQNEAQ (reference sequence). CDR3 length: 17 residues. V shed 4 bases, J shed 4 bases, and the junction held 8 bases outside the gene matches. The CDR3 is CASSWTGTSGTADTQYF. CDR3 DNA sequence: TGTGCCAGCAGCTGGACCGGGACTAGCGGGACTGCAGATACGCAGTATTTT.

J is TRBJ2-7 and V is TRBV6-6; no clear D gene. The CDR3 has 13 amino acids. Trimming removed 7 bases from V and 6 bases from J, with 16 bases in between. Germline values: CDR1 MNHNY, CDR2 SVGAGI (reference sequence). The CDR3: CASTPIGPGEQYF. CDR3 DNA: TGTGCCAGCACCCCAATTGGGCCCGGCGAGCAGTACTTC.

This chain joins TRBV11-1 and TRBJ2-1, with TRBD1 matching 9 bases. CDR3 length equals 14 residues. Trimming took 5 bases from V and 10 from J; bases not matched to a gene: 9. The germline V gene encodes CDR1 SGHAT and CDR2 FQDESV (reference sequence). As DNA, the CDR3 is TGTGCCAGCAGCCCCGGGACAGGGTTTCTGGAGCAGTTCTTC. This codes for CASSPGTGFLEQFF.

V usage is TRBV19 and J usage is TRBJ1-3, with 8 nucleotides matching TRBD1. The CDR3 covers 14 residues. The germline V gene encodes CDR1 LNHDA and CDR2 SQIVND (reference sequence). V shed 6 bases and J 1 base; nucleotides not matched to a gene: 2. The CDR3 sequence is CASRRQGSGNTIYF. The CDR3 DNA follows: TGTGCCAGTAGACGACAGGGGTCTGGAAACACCATATATTTT.

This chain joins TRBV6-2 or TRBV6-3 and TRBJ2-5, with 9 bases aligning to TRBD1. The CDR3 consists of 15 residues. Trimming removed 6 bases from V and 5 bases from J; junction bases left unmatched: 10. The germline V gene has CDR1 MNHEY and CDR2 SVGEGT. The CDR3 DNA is TGTGCCAGCAGCCTTACACAGGGGGCCGGGGAGACCCAGTACTTC. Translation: CASSLTQGAGETQYF.

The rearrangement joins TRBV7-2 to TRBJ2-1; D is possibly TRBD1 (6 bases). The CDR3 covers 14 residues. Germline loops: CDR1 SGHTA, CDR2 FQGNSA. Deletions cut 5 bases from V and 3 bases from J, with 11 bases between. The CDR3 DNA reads TGTGCCAGCAGCCAGGGGCAGGGCTACAATGAGCAGTTCTTC. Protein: CASSQGQGYNEQFF.

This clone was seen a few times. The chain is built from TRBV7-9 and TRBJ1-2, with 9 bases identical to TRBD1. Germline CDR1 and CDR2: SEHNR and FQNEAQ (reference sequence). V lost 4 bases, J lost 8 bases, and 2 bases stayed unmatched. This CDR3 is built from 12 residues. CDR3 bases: TGTGCCAGCAGCTGGACAGGGGCAGGCTACACCTTC. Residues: CASSWTGAGYTF. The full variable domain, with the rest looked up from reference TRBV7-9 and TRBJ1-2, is DTGVSQNPRHKITKRGQNVTFRCDPISEHNRLYWYRQTLGQGPEFLTYFQNEAQLEKSRLLSDRFSAERPKGSFSTLEIQRTEQGDSAMYLCASSWTGAGYTFGSGTRLTVV.